This note documents a single TCR beta chain sequence. This record comes from a study of shared T cell receptors in the human thymus. V was cut by 1 base and J by 3 bases, with 16 bases left in between. Germline CDR1 reads SGHRS; CDR2 reads YFSETQ. CDR3 length equals 16 residues. Profiling relied on immunoSEQ multiplex PCR, and the TCRdb table lists in-frame clones only, not all of them. The sample holds 630,000 or so clones, around 87% seen once. The same data also went into a second study, on human thymus T cells. That report notes: The authors found apparently biased V and J gene usage in thymic and blood repertoires.

V and J are TRBV5-1 and TRBJ1-2, with D possibly being TRBD1 (5 bases). This sequence originates from a boy in the first two years of life with a congenital heart defect. Input material: thymocytes. The CDR3 region is CASSLTFGRGDYGYTF. The CDR3 coding sequence is TGCGCCAGCAGCTTGACGTTCGGCCGGGGGGACTATGGCTACACCTTC.